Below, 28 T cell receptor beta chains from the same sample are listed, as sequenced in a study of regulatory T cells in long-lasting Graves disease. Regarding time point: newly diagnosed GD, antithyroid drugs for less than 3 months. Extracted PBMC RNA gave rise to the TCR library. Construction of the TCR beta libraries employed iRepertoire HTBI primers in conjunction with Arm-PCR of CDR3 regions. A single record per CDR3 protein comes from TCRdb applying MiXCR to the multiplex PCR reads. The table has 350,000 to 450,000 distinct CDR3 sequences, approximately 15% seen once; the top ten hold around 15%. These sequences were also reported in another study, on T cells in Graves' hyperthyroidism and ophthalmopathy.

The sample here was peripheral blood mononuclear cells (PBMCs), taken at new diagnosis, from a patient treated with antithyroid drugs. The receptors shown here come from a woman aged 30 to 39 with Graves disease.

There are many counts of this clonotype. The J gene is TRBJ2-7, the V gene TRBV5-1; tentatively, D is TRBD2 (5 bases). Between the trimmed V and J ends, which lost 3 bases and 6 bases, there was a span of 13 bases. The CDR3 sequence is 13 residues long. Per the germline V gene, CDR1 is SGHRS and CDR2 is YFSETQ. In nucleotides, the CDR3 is TGCGCCAGCAGCTCCCAAACTAGTATCGAGCAGTACTTC. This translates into CASSSQTSIEQYF.

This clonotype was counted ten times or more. The CDR3 bases are TGTGCCAGCTCACCAGGCGGGACACCCACTAACTATGGCTACACCTTC. Its protein product is CASSPGGTPTNYGYTF. The chain joins TRBV18 to TRBJ1-2, with D possibly TRBD1 on 6 matching bases. CDR3 length equals 16 residues. CDR1 and CDR2 from the germline V gene are KGHSH and LQKENI. Trimming stripped 2 bases from V and 0 bases from J, with 13 bases between. Drawing the rest from reference TRBV18 and TRBJ1-2, the complete variable domain is NAGVMQNPRHLVRRRGQEARLRCSPMKGHSHVYWYRQLPEEGLKFMVYLQKENIIDESGMPKERFSAEFPKEGPSILRIQQVVRGDSAAYFCASSPGGTPTNYGYTFGSGTRLTVV.

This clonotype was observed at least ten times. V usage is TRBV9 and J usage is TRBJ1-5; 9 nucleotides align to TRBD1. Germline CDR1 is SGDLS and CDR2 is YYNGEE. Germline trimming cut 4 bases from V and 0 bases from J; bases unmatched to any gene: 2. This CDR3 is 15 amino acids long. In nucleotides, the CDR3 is TGTGCCAGCAGCACAGGGGGCCTTAGCAATCAGCCCCAGCATTTT. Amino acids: CASSTGGLSNQPQHF.

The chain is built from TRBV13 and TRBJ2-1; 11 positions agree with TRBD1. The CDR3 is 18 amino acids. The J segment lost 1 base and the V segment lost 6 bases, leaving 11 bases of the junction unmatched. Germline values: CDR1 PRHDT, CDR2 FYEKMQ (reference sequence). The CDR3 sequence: CASRRWDRGVKSYNEQFF. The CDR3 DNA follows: TGTGCCAGCAGAAGGTGGGACAGGGGGGTTAAGTCCTACAATGAGCAGTTCTTC. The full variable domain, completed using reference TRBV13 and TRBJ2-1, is AAGVIQSPRHLIKEKRETATLKCYPIPRHDTVYWYQQGPGQDPQFLISFYEKMQSDKGSIPDRFSAQQFSDYHSELNMSSLELGDSALYFCASRRWDRGVKSYNEQFFGPGTRLTVL.

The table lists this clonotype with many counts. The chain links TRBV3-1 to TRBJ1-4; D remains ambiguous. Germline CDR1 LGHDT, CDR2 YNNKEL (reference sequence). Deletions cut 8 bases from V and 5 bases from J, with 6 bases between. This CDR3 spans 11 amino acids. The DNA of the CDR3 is TGTGCCAGCGGGATAAATGAAAAACTGTTTTTT. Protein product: CASGINEKLFF. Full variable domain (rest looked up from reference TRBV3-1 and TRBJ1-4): DTAVSQTPKYLVTQMGNDKSIKCEQNLGHDTMYWYKQDSKKFLKIMFSYNNKELIINETVPNRFSPKSPDKAHLNLHINSLELGDSAVYFCASGINEKLFFGSGTQLSVL.

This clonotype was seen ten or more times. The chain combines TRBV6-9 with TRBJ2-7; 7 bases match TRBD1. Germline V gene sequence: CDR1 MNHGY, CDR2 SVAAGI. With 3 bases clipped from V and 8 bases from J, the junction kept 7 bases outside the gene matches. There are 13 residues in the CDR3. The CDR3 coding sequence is TGTGCCAGCAGTTACGTCGACAGGGCGAAGCAGTACTTC. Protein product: CASSYVDRAKQYF.

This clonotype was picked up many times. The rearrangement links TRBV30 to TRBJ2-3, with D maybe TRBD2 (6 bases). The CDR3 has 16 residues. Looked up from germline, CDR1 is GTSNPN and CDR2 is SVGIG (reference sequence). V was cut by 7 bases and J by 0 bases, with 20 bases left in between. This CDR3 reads CASDARGGTSTDTQYF. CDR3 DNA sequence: TGTGCCTCGGACGCCCGTGGGGGGACTAGCACAGATACGCAGTATTTT.

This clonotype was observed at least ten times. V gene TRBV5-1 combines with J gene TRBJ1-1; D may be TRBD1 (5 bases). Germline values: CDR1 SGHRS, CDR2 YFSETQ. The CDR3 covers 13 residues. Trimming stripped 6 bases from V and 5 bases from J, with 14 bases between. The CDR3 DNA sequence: TGCGCCAGCATCGGGGGTAGTGGGACTGAAGCTTTCTTT. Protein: CASIGGSGTEAFF.

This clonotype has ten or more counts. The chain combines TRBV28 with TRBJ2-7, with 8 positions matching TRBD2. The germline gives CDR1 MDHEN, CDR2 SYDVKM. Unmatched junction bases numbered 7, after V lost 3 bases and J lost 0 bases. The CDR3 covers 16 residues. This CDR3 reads CASSFRLAKSSYEQYF. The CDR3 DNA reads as TGTGCCAGCAGTTTTCGACTAGCGAAAAGCTCCTACGAGCAGTACTTC.

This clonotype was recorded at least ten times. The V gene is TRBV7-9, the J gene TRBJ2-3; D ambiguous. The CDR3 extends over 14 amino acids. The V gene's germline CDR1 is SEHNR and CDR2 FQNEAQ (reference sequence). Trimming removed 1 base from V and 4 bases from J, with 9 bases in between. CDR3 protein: CASSLETAADTQYF. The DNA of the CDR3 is TGTGCCAGCAGCTTAGAAACGGCAGCAGATACGCAGTATTTT.

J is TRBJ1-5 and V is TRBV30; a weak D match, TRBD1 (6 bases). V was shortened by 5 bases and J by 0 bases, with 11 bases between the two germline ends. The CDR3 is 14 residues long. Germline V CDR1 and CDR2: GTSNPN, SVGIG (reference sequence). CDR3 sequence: CAWAQGNSNQPQHF. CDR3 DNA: TGTGCCTGGGCTCAGGGGAATAGCAATCAGCCCCAGCATTTT. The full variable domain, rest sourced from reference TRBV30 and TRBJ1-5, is SQTIHQWPATLVQPVGSPLSLECTVEGTSNPNLYWYRQAAGRGLQLLFYSVGIGQISSEVPQNLSASRPQDRQFILSSKKLLLSDSGFYLCAWAQGNSNQPQHFGDGTRLSIL.

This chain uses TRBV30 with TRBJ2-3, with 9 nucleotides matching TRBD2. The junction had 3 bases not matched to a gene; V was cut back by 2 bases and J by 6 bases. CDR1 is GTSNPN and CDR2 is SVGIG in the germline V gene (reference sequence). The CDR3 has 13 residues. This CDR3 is CAWSRAGGDTQYF. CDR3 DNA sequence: TGTGCCTGGAGTAGGGCGGGAGGGGATACGCAGTATTTT.

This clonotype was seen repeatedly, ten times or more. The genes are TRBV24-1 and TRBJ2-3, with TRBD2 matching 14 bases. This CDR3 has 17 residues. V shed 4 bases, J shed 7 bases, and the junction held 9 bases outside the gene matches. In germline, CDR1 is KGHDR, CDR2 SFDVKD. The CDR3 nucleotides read TGTGCCACCAGTGACCGACTGACTAGCGGGAGGGAAAATACGCAGTATTTT. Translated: CATSDRLTSGRENTQYF.

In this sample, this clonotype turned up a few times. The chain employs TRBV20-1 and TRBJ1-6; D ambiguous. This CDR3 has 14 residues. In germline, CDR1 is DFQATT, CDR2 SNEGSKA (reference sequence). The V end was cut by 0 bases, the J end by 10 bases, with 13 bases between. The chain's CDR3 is CSARDAWRLSPLHF. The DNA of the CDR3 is TGCAGTGCTAGAGATGCGTGGAGACTATCACCCCTCCACTTT.

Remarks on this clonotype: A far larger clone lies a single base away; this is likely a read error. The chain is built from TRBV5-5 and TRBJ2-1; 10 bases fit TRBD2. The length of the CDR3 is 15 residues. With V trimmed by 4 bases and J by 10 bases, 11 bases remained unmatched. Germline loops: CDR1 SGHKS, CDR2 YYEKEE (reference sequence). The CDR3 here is CASSTGLAAYYEQFF. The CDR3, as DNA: TGTGCCAGCAGCACCGGACTAGCGGCTTATTACGAGCAGTTCTTC.

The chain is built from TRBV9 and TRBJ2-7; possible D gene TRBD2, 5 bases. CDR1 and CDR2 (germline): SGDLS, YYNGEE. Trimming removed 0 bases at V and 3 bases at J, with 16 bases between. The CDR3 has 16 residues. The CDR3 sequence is CASSVALRARDYEQYF. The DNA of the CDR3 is TGTGCCAGCAGCGTAGCCCTGAGGGCCCGGGACTACGAGCAGTACTTC.

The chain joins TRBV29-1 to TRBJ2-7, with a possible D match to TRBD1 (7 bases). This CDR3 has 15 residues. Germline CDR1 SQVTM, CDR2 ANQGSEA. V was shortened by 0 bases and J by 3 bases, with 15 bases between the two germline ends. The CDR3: CSVEDAGQNNYEQYF. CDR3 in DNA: TGCAGCGTTGAAGATGCGGGACAGAACAACTACGAGCAGTACTTC.

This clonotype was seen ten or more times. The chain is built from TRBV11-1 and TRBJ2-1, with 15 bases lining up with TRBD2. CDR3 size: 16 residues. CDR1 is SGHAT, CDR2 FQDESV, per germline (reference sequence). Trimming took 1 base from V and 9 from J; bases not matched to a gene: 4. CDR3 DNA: TGTGCCAGCAGCTTAGAGGGGACTAGCGGGAGGATTGAGCAGTTCTTC. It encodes CASSLEGTSGRIEQFF.

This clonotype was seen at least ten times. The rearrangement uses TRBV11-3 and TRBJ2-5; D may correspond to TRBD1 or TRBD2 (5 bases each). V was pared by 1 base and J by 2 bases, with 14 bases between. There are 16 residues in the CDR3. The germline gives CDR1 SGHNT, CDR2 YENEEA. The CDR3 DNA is TGTGCCAGCAGCTTAGCTCGCTTGGGACGGCAAGAGACCCAGTACTTC. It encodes CASSLARLGRQETQYF.

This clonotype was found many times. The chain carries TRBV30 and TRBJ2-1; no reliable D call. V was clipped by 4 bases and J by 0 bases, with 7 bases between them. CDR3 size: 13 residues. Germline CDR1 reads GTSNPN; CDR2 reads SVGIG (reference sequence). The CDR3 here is CAWTAGSYNEQFF. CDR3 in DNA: TGTGCCTGGACGGCAGGCTCCTACAATGAGCAGTTCTTC.

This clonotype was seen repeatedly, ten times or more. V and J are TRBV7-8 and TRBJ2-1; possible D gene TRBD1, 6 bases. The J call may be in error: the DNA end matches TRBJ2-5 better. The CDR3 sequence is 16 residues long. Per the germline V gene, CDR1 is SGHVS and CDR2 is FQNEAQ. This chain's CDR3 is CASSSAGAGAGETQYF. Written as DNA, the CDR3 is TGTGCCAGCAGCTCCGCCGGGGCAGGGGCCGGAGAGACCCAGTACTTC.

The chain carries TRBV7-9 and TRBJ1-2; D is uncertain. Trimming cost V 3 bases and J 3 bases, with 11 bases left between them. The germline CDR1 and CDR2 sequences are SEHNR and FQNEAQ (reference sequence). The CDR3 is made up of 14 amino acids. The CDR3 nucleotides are TGTGCCAGCAGCTTGAGCGCCGGGGACTATGGCTACACCTTC. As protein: CASSLSAGDYGYTF. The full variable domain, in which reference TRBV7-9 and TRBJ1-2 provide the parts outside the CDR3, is DTGVSQNPRHKITKRGQNVTFRCDPISEHNRLYWYRQTLGQGPEFLTYFQNEAQLEKSRLLSDRFSAERPKGSFSTLEIQRTEQGDSAMYLCASSLSAGDYGYTFGSGTRLTVV.

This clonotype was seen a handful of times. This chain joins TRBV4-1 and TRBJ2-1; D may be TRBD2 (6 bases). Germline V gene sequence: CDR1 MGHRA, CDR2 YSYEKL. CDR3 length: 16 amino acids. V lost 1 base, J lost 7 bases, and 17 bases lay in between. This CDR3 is CASSQGASGGGNEQFF. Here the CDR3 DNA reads TGCGCCAGCAGCCAAGGAGCCTCCGGTGGGGGGAATGAGCAGTTCTTC.

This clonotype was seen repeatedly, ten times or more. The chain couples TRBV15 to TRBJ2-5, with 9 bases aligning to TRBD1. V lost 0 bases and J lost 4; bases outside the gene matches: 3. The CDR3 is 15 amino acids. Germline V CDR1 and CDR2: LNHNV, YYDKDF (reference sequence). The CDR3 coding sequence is TGTGCCACCAGCAGAGATCTGACAGGGGGAGAGACCCAGTACTTC. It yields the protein CATSRDLTGGETQYF. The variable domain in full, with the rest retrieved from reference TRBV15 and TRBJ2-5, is DAMVIQNPRYQVTQFGKPVTLSCSQTLNHNVMYWYQQKSSQAPKLLFHYYDKDFNNEADTPDNFQSRRPNTSFCFLDIRSPGLGDTAMYLCATSRDLTGGETQYFGPGTRLLVL.

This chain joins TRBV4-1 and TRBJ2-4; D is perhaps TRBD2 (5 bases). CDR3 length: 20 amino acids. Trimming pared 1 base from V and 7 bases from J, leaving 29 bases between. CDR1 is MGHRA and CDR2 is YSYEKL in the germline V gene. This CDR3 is CASSQGVLFNRPRGYNIQYF. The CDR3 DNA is TGCGCCAGCAGCCAAGGGGTATTGTTCAACCGCCCGAGAGGGTACAACATTCAGTACTTC.

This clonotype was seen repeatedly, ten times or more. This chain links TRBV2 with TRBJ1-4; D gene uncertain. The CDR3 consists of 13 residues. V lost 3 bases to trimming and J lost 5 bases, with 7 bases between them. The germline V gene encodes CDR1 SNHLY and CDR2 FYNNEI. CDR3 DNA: TGTGCCAGCAGTGACAGCGAAAATGAAAAACTGTTTTTT. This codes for CASSDSENEKLFF.

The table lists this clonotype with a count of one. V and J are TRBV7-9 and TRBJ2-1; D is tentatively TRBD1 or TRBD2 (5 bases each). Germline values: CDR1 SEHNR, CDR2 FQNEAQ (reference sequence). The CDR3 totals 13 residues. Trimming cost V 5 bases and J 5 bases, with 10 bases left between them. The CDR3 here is CASSPPGHNEQFF. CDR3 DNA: TGTGCCAGCAGCCCGCCGGGGCACAATGAGCAGTTCTTC.

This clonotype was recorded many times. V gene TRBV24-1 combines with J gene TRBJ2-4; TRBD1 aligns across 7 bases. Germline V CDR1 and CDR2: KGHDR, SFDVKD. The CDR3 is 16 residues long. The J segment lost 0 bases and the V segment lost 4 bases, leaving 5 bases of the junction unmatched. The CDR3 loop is CATSEGQSQAKNIQYF. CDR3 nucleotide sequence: TGTGCCACCAGTGAGGGACAGAGTCAAGCCAAAAACATTCAGTACTTC.